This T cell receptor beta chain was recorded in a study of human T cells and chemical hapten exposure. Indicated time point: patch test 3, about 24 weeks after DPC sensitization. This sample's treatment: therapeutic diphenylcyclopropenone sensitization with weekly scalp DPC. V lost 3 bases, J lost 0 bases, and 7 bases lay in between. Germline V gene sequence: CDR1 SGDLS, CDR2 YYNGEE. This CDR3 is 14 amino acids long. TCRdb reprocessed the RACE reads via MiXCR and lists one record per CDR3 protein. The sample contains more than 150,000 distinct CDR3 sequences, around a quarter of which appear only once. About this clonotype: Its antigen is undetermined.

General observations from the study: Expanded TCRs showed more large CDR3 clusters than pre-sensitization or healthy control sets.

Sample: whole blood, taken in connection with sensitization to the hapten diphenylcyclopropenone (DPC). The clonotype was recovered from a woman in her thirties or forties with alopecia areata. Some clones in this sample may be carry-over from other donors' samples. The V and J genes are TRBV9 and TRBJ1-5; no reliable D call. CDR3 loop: CASSATDSNQPQHF. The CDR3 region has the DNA TGTGCCAGCAGCGCTACAGATAGCAATCAGCCCCAGCATTTT.